The sequence of this TCR beta chain was determined in a study of T cell responses to AZD1222 COVID-19 vaccine. CDR1 and CDR2 (germline): SGHRS, YFSETQ. Between the trimmed V and J ends, which lost 4 bases and 6 bases, there was a span of 20 bases. The CDR3 loop spans 16 amino acids. Of note for this clone: The antigen remains unidentified.

Profiling relied on immunoSEQ multiplex PCR, and the TCRdb table lists in-frame clones only, not all of them. This sample carries over 25,000 clones, about 90% of them seen once, and the ten largest clones take 7.5% to 10%. The study's findings and limits: At baseline, seropositivity was found in only a handful of AZD1222 recipients. Along spike, vaccine-associated CD4 TCRs were found throughout, with dominance at 160-218 and 743-854. Spike-specific TCRs gained breadth and depth after people received two AZD1222 doses. Nearly half of spike-specific TCRs reportedly target unmutated variant regions.

This TCR was recovered from an adult who received the AZD1222 COVID-19 vaccine. The material sequenced was peripheral blood, taken 28 days after the second AZD1222 dose. This chain links TRBV5-1 with TRBJ2-1, with D perhaps matching TRBD2 (6 bases). CDR3 sequence (DNA): TGCGCCAGCAGCCCCCTCTCGATAGCGGACTCCAATGAGCAGTTCTTC. It encodes CASSPLSIADSNEQFF.